This is a list of T cell receptor beta chains from one sample in a study of T cell responses to AZD1222 COVID-19 vaccine. Clones were sequenced by immunoSEQ multiplex PCR, and TCRdb holds only the in-frame ones, with some missing. Here the sample spans about 130,000 clones, roughly 90% being singletons. This material consisted of peripheral blood, taken on day 0 of AZD1222 vaccination. These receptors originate from an adult in good health. Each CDR3 is given with its conserved first and last residue. The order of the fields is clone size, J gene, D gene, V gene, CDR3 DNA, CDR3 protein. A D gene is named only where the DNA matches it firmly. The size of a clone is reported for some rows only, either as once, few or many, or as a class for expanded clones.

size: .; J: TRBJ2-7; D: .; V: TRBV7-8; DNA: TGTGCCAGCAGCTTGGTTACGGGGAGCTCCTACGAGCAGTACTTC; CDR3: CASSLVTGSSYEQYF
size: .; J: TRBJ1-5; D: .; V: TRBV7-8; DNA: TGTGCCAGCAGCTTATCCTTCAATCAGCCCCAGCATTTT; CDR3: CASSLSFNQPQHF
size: .; J: TRBJ2-6; D: .; V: TRBV9; DNA: TGTGCCAGCAGCTCTTATCCTGGGGCCAACGTCCTGACTTTC; CDR3: CASSSYPGANVLTF
size: .; J: TRBJ1-1; D: .; V: TRBV27; DNA: TGTGCCAGCAGGACTCTGGGGGCTGAAGCTTTCTTT; CDR3: CASRTLGAEAFF
size: .; J: TRBJ1-2; D: TRBD1; V: TRBV2; DNA: TGTGCCAGCAGTGAAGCCTCCACAGGGGAGGTTGGCTACACCTTC; CDR3: CASSEASTGEVGYTF
size: .; J: TRBJ1-6; D: .; V: TRBV5-1; DNA: TGCGCCAGCAGCCCAGGGGAAAATAATTCACCCCTCCACTTT; CDR3: CASSPGENNSPLHF
size: .; J: TRBJ2-3; D: .; V: TRBV7-3; DNA: TGTGCCAGCAGCTCAACAGGGGATACGCAGTATTTT; CDR3: CASSSTGDTQYF
size: .; J: TRBJ2-1; D: TRBD1; V: TRBV11-1; DNA: TGTGCTATCTCCGGGACAGGGCTTCGTGAGCAGTTCTTC; CDR3: CAISGTGLREQFF
size: .; J: TRBJ1-6; D: TRBD1; V: TRBV6-5; DNA: TGTGCCAGCAGTCCCCCGACAGGGAAGGATTCACCCCTCCACTTT; CDR3: CASSPPTGKDSPLHF
size: .; J: TRBJ1-1; D: .; V: TRBV5-6; DNA: TGTGCCACGGGAGGGCAGGGAACTGAAGCTTTCTTT; CDR3: CATGGQGTEAFF
size: once; J: TRBJ1-2; D: .; V: TRBV19; DNA: TGTGCCAGTAGGAGGGTACCAGGGAACTATGGCTACACCTTC; CDR3: CASRRVPGNYGYTF
size: .; J: TRBJ1-1; D: TRBD1; V: TRBV4-3; DNA: TGCGCCAGCAGCCAGACAGGGATCTGGGAAGCTTTCTTT; CDR3: CASSQTGIWEAFF
size: .; J: TRBJ2-2; D: .; V: TRBV2; DNA: TGTGCCAGCCTTCAGGTGGTGAACACCGGGGAGCTGTTTTTT; CDR3: CASLQVVNTGELFF
size: .; J: TRBJ2-3; D: .; V: TRBV7-3; DNA: TGTGCCAGCAGCTCGGGGGTAACAGATACGCAGTATTTT; CDR3: CASSSGVTDTQYF
size: .; J: TRBJ2-1; D: .; V: TRBV7-3; DNA: TGTGCCAGCAGCCTCCGGGACGGATCCTACAATGAGCAGTTCTTC; CDR3: CASSLRDGSYNEQFF
size: once; J: TRBJ2-1; D: TRBD2; V: TRBV18; DNA: TGTGCCAGCTCACGGTCGCTAGCGGGGAACTATGAGCAGTTCTTC; CDR3: CASSRSLAGNYEQFF
size: .; J: TRBJ1-4; D: TRBD1; V: TRBV6-1; DNA: TGTGCCAGCAGTGAACCACAGGGGTCGCGGGGGAAACTGTTTTTT; CDR3: CASSEPQGSRGKLFF
size: few; J: TRBJ2-1; D: .; V: TRBV11-2; DNA: TGTGCCAGCAGCTTAGTCGCGGGGTCAAGGTATGAGCAGTTCTTC; CDR3: CASSLVAGSRYEQFF
size: once; J: TRBJ1-1; D: .; V: TRBV6-5; DNA: TGTGCCAGCAGTTACCGGGCGAACACTGAAGCTTTCTTT; CDR3: CASSYRANTEAFF
size: .; J: TRBJ2-2; D: .; V: TRBV5-4; DNA: TGTGCCAGCACCACCCCGGGAAGCCAATCCGGGGAGCTGTTTTTT; CDR3: CASTTPGSQSGELFF
size: .; J: TRBJ1-2; D: .; V: TRBV3-1/TRBV3-2; DNA: TGTGCCAGCAGTCGGGAGAACTATGGCTACACCTTC; CDR3: CASSRENYGYTF
size: .; J: TRBJ2-3; D: .; V: TRBV12-3/TRBV12-4; DNA: TGTGCCAGCAGTGTCCGGGAAACTGATACGCAGTATTTT; CDR3: CASSVRETDTQYF
size: .; J: TRBJ1-1; D: .; V: TRBV12-3/TRBV12-4; DNA: TGTGCCAGCAGTTTAGGGGATAACACTGAAGCTTTCTTT; CDR3: CASSLGDNTEAFF
size: few; J: TRBJ2-7; D: .; V: TRBV5-5; DNA: TGTGCCAGCAGCTTGGAAGAGCAGTACTTC; CDR3: CASSLEEQYF
size: .; J: TRBJ1-2; D: .; V: TRBV14; DNA: TGTGCCAGCAGCCAAGATTGGGGTATCAACTATGGCTACACCTTC; CDR3: CASSQDWGINYGYTF
size: .; J: TRBJ2-2; D: .; V: TRBV6-4; DNA: TGTGCCAGCAGTGACTCCTCGGGGGCGACCGGGGAGCTGTTTTTT; CDR3: CASSDSSGATGELFF
size: .; J: TRBJ1-2; D: .; V: TRBV10-1; DNA: TGCGCCAATCCCCCCAGGTCGGGCAACCGAAGCTATGGCTACACCTTC; CDR3: CANPPRSGNRSYGYTF